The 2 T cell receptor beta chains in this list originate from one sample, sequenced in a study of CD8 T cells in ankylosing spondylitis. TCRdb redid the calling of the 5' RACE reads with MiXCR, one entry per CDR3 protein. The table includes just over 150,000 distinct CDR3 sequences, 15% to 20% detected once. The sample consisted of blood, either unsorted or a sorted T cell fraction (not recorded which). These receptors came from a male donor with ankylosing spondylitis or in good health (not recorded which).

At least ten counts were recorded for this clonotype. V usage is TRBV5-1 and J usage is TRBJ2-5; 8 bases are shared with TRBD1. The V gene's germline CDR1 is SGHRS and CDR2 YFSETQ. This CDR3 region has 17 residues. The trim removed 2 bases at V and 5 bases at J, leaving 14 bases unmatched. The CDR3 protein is CASSFAGPGGEGETQYF. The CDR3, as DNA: TGCGCCAGCAGCTTCGCCGGTCCAGGGGGCGAGGGGGAGACCCAGTACTTC.

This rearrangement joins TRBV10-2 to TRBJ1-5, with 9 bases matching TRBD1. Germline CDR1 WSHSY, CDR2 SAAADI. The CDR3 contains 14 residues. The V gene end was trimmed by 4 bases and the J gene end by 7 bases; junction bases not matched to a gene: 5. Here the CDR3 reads CASSGTGAEQPQHF. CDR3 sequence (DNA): TGCGCCAGCAGTGGGACAGGGGCGGAACAGCCCCAGCATTTT.